This TCR beta chain was captured in a study of early T cells in non-severe SARS-CoV-2 infection. TCRdb analysed the 5' RACE reads with MiXCR anew, one entry per CDR3 protein. The sample carries 40,000 to 55,000 distinct CDR3 sequences, 10% to 15% recorded once. In its sample, this clonotype was seen once. From germline, CDR1 is SGHTA and CDR2 FQGNSA. The V end lost 2 bases, the J end lost 7 bases, and 11 bases lay between the germline ends. The CDR3 consists of 14 residues. The sequenced sample was whole blood. This sequence joins TRBV7-2 and TRBJ1-4; D perhaps matches TRBD1 (6 bases). The receptor was derived from an adult who was a healthcare worker with PCR-confirmed SARS-CoV-2 infection or an uninfected control (not recorded which). The CDR3 protein is CASSLTGGGEKLFF. CDR3 nucleotides: TGTGCCAGCAGCTTAACGGGGGGCGGTGAAAAACTGTTTTTT.